The 22 T cell receptor beta chains below were found in one sample sequenced in a study of shared clonotypes between healthy human individuals. Positively selected for CCR7, the CD45RO-negative cells used as naive CD8 cells excluded terminally differentiated effector memory CD45RA+ cells. The protocol was immunoSEQ multiplex PCR, while the TCRdb copy is restricted to in-frame clones and leaves out a portion. The sample contains roughly 2.1 million clones, about 93% of which appear only once. The sequenced sample was naive CD8+ T cells from PBMCs. The receptors stem from a man younger than 30 in good health. Some clones in this sample may be carry-over from other donors' samples.

Points on this clone: Other nucleotide sequences in the sample specify the same CDR3. The gene calls are TRBV4-3 and TRBJ1-3; D gene ambiguous. The V end was cut by 0 bases, the J end by 2 bases, with 11 bases between. This CDR3 spans 16 amino acids. Germline V gene data show CDR1 as LGHNA and CDR2 as YSLEER. The CDR3 protein is CASSQDAGSAGNTIYF. The DNA of the CDR3 is TGCGCCAGCAGCCAAGACGCAGGCTCCGCTGGAAACACCATATATTTT.

The chain combines TRBV9 with TRBJ2-7; D possibly uses TRBD1 or TRBD2 (6 bases each). V lost 4 bases and J 3 bases, leaving 20 bases between the germline ends. CDR1 is SGDLS, CDR2 YYNGEE, per germline. The CDR3 has 16 residues. Here the CDR3 DNA reads TGTGCCAGCAGCCCGCGGGTAGCGGAGGGGGACTACGAGCAGTACTTC. Translating it yields CASSPRVAEGDYEQYF. The full variable domain, in which reference TRBV9 and TRBJ2-7 provide the parts outside the CDR3, is DSGVTQTPKHLITATGQRVTLRCSPRSGDLSVYWYQQSLDQGLQFLIQYYNGEERAKGNILERFSAQQFPDLHSELNLSSLELGDSALYFCASSPRVAEGDYEQYFGPGTRLTVT.

The chain is built from TRBV7-2 and TRBJ2-7; no clear D gene. The germline gives CDR1 SGHTA, CDR2 FQGNSA. The CDR3 is 12 residues long. V lost 3 bases, J lost 2 bases, and 5 bases lay in between. CDR3 coding DNA: TGTGCCAGCAGCTTCTCTACCTACGAGCAGTACTTC. Translation: CASSFSTYEQYF.

The chain joins TRBV7-9 to TRBJ1-2; D may be TRBD1 (5 bases). Trimming removed 11 bases at V and 7 bases at J, with 20 bases between. The CDR3 runs 13 residues. The germline gives CDR1 SEHNR, CDR2 FQNEAQ (reference sequence). In DNA, the CDR3 is TGTGCCCTGCGGGCTAAGGGGCCCCCTGGCTACACCTTC. It codes for CALRAKGPPGYTF.

This chain joins TRBV4-2 and TRBJ1-2, with D perhaps matching TRBD1 (6 bases). V lost 0 bases and J lost 6, with 17 bases in between. The V gene's germline CDR1 is LGHNA and CDR2 YNFKEQ. This CDR3 has 16 residues. CDR3 in DNA: TGTGCCAGCAGCCAAGATTGGCAGGGGACGGCCCATGGCTACACCTTC. Encoded protein: CASSQDWQGTAHGYTF.

This chain joins TRBV7-3 and TRBJ2-1; tentative D call: TRBD1 (6 bases). Trimming took 1 base from V and 9 from J, leaving 10 bases between them. This CDR3 is built from 13 residues. Looked up from germline, CDR1 is SGHTA and CDR2 is FQGTGA. The DNA of the CDR3 is TGTGCCAGCAGCTTAAATCTGGGGGCTGAGCAGTTCTTC. It yields the protein CASSLNLGAEQFF.

The chain is built from TRBV11-3 and TRBJ2-7; D is undetermined. Trimming took off 1 base at V and 0 bases at J, with 4 bases between the two ends. Per the germline V gene, CDR1 is SGHNT and CDR2 is YENEEA. The CDR3 totals 13 residues. The CDR3 here is CASSLVGSYEQYF. CDR3 DNA: TGTGCCAGCAGCTTAGTAGGCTCCTACGAGCAGTACTTC.

The chain links TRBV9 to TRBJ2-2, with D hard to call. V lost 4 bases, J lost 5 bases, and 9 bases lay in between. Germline V gene data show CDR1 as SGDLS and CDR2 as YYNGEE. The CDR3 runs 13 residues. The CDR3 bases are TGTGCCAGCAGCCTAACCACGACCGGGGAGCTGTTTTTT. It specifies CASSLTTTGELFF.

The chain joins TRBV14 to TRBJ2-1, with D possibly TRBD2 on 5 matching bases. This CDR3 region has 13 residues. V lost 4 bases and J 12 bases, leaving 16 bases between the germline ends. CDR1 and CDR2 from the germline V gene are SGHDN and FVKESK. The DNA of the CDR3 is TGTGCCAGCAGCCCAAGAAGGCCTGGAGGGCAGTTCTTC. This sequence encodes CASSPRRPGGQFF.

The chain uses TRBV11-2 and TRBJ2-7, with a weak D call TRBD1 (6 bases). The V and J ends lost 1 base and 2 bases respectively, with 15 bases between them. This CDR3 is 16 amino acids long. The germline V gene encodes CDR1 SGHAT and CDR2 FQNNGV. The DNA for the CDR3 is TGTGCCAGCAGCTTAGTGGGTGGACAGTCTACCTACGAGCAGTACTTC. It codes for CASSLVGGQSTYEQYF.

The chain carries TRBV6-6 and TRBJ1-2, with 9 bases aligning to TRBD1. The CDR3 loop spans 13 amino acids. The germline V gene has CDR1 MNHNY and CDR2 SVGAGI (reference sequence). The V segment lost 5 bases and the J segment 6 bases; nucleotides outside the gene matches: 4. In DNA, the CDR3 is TGTGCCAGCAGTACGGGACAGGGAGATGGCTACACCTTC. This translates into CASSTGQGDGYTF.

The rearrangement uses TRBV4-1 and TRBJ2-7; 12 positions agree with TRBD2. Looked up from germline, CDR1 is MGHRA and CDR2 is YSYEKL. The CDR3 sequence is 16 residues long. V shed 2 bases and J 1 base; nucleotides not matched to a gene: 3. DNA of the CDR3: TGCGCCAGCAGCCAACTAGCGGGAGGGAATTCCTACGAGCAGTACTTC. This gives the protein CASSQLAGGNSYEQYF.

The DNA of the CDR3 is TGTGCCAGACGGGACAGGGACTATGGCTACACCTTC. Its protein is CARRDRDYGYTF. The chain combines TRBV2 with TRBJ1-2, with 9 bases that match TRBD1. The length of the CDR3 is 12 residues. CDR1 and CDR2 from the germline V gene are SNHLY and FYNNEI. The J segment lost 3 bases and the V segment lost 9 bases, leaving 2 bases of the junction unmatched.

This chain connects TRBV2 to TRBJ1-1; 7 bases map to TRBD1. The CDR3 has 17 residues. Germline values: CDR1 SNHLY, CDR2 FYNNEI. V lost 4 bases, J lost 0 bases, and 11 bases stayed unmatched. The CDR3 is CASSGETGLTVNTEAFF. The DNA for the CDR3 is TGTGCCAGCAGTGGTGAGACAGGGCTCACAGTGAACACTGAAGCTTTCTTT.

This chain uses TRBV29-1 with TRBJ2-1; TRBD2 matches 14 bases. The ends lost 4 bases at V and 7 bases at J; junction bases unmatched: 9. The CDR3 contains 16 residues. The germline CDR1 and CDR2 sequences are SQVTM and ANQGSEA. CDR3 protein: CSVVGLAGGLWNEQFF. The CDR3 bases are TGCAGCGTTGTTGGACTAGCGGGAGGCCTGTGGAATGAGCAGTTCTTC.

This clone was detected only a few times. This sequence joins TRBV19 and TRBJ1-5; the D is unclear. The CDR3 sequence is 13 residues long. Germline loops: CDR1 LNHDA, CDR2 SQIVND (reference sequence). The V and J ends lost 1 base and 6 bases respectively, with 7 bases between them. CDR3: CASSIGVFQPQHF. CDR3 in DNA: TGTGCCAGTAGTATAGGGGTTTTTCAGCCCCAGCATTTT.

The chain uses TRBV13 and TRBJ1-2, with D perhaps TRBD1 (5 bases). V was pared by 10 bases and J by 3 bases, with 15 bases between. This CDR3 comprises 13 residues. Germline V lookup: CDR1 PRHDT, CDR2 FYEKMQ (reference sequence). This CDR3 reads CAIRRGSDYGYTF. The CDR3 DNA reads TGTGCCATCCGGAGGGGTAGCGACTATGGCTACACCTTC.

This clone was seen a handful of times. This chain joins TRBV28 and TRBJ2-7; D might be TRBD2 (5 bases). Germline values: CDR1 MDHEN, CDR2 SYDVKM. The CDR3 totals 12 residues. The V and J ends lost 0 bases and 6 bases respectively, with 6 bases between them. The CDR3 region is CASSLWGSEQYF. CDR3 coding DNA: TGTGCCAGCAGTTTATGGGGGAGCGAGCAGTACTTC.

The V and J genes are TRBV27 and TRBJ1-1; possibly TRBD1 for D (6 bases). This CDR3 region has 13 residues. The V gene's germline CDR1 is MNHEY and CDR2 SMNVEV (reference sequence). Trimming removed 7 bases from V and 4 bases from J, with 13 bases in between. CDR3 sequence reads: CASTPGGGTEAFF. The CDR3, as DNA: TGTGCCAGCACCCCCGGAGGGGGCACTGAAGCTTTCTTT.

The chain is built from TRBV29-1 and TRBJ2-7, with 11 nucleotides matching TRBD2. The germline V gene encodes CDR1 SQVTM and CDR2 ANQGSEA. CDR3 size: 14 residues. Trimming at V came to 7 bases and at J to 5 bases, leaving 10 bases not matched to a gene. The CDR3 DNA reads as TGCAGCGCGATAGGGACTAGCGGACTCAACGAGCAGTACTTC. This encodes CSAIGTSGLNEQYF.

The rearrangement joins TRBV5-1 to TRBJ2-7, with D unclear. CDR1 SGHRS and CDR2 YFSETQ come from the germline V gene. The CDR3 sequence is 17 residues long. V was cut by 0 bases and J by 5 bases, with 21 bases left in between. The CDR3 coding sequence is TGCGCCAGCAGCTTGGGGGTACGGCAAACCCCAGGAGACGAGCAGTACTTC. It yields the protein CASSLGVRQTPGDEQYF.

The chain has TRBV5-6 and TRBJ1-2; D gene uncertain. The V and J ends lost 0 bases and 2 bases respectively, with 8 bases between them. The germline V gene encodes CDR1 SGHDT and CDR2 YYEEEE. This CDR3 contains 14 residues. The CDR3 nucleotides read TGTGCCAGCAGCTTGGCAGACGAAAACTATGGCTACACCTTC. It translates to CASSLADENYGYTF.